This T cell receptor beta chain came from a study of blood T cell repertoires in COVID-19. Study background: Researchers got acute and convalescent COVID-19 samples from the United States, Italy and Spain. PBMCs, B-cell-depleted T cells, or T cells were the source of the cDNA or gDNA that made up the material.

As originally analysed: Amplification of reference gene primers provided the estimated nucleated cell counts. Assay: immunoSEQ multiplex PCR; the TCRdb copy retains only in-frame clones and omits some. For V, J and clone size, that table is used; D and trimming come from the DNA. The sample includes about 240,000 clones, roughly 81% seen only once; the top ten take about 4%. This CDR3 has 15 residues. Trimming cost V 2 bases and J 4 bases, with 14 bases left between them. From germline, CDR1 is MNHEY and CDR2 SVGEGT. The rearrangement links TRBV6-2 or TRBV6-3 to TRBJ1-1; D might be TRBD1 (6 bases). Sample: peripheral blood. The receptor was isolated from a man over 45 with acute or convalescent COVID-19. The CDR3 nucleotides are TGTGCCAGCAGTTACGCCTACAGGGAAGTCACTGAAGCTTTCTTT. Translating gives CASSYAYREVTEAFF.